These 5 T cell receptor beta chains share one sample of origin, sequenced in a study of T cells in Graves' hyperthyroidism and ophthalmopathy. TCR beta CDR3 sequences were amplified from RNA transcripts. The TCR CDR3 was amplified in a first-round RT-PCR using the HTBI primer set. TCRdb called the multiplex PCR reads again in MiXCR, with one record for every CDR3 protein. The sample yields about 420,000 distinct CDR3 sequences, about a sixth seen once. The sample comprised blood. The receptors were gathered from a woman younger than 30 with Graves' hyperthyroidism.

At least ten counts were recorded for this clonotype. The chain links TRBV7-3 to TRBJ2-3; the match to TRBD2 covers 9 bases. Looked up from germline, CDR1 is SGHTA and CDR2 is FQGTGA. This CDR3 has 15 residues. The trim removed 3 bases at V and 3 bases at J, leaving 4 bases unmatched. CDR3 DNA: TGTGCCAGCAGCTTGTCAGCGGGAGGTACAGATACGCAGTATTTT. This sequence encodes CASSLSAGGTDTQYF.

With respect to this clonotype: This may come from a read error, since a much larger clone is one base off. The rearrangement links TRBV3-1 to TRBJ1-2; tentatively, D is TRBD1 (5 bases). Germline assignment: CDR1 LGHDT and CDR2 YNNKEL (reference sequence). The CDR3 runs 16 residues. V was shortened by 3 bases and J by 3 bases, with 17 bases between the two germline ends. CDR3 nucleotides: TGTGCCAGCAGCCAGTACCAGGGAACCCCTGACTATGGCTACACCTTC. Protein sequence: CASSQYQGTPDYGYTF.

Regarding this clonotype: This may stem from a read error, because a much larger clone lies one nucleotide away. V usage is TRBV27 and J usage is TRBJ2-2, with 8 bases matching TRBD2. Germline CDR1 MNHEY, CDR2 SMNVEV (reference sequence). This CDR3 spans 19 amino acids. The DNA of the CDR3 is TGTGCCAGCAGTTTTTTGAAAAGCGGGAGAGGTTTTGGCACCGGGGAGCCGTTTTTT. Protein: CASSFLKSGRGFGTGEPFF.

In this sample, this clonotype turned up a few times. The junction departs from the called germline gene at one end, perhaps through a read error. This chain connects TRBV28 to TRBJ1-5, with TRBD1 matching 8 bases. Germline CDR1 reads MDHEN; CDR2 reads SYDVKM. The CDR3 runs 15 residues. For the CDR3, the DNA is TGTGCCAGCAGTACCCCCCAGGGGGCGAATCAGCCCCAGCAATTT. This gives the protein CASSTPQGANQPQQF.

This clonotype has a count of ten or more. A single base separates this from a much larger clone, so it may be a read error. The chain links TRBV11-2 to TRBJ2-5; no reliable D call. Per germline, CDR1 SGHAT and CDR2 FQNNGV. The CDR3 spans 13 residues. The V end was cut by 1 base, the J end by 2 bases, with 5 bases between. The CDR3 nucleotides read TGTGCCAGCAGCTTAGGCTGGCAAGAGACCCAGTACTTC. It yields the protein CASSLGWQETQYF. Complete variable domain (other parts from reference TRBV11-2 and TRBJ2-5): EAGVAQSPRYKIIEKRQSVAFWCNPISGHATLYWYQQILGQGPKLLIQFQNNGVVDDSQLPKDRFSAERLKGVDSTLKIQPAKLEDSAVYLCASSLGWQETQYFGPGTRLLVL.